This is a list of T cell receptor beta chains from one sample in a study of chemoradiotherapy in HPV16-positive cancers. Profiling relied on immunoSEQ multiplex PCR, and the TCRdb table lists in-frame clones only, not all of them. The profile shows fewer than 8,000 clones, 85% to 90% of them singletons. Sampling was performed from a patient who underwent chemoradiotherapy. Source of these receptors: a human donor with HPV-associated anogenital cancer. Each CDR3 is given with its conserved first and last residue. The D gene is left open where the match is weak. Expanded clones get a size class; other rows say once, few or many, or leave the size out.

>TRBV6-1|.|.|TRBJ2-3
TGTGCCAGCAAGCTAGTAGATACGCAGTATTTT
CASKLVDTQYF
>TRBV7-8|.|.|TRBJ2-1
TGTGCCAGCAGCGGCCCGGGGCCCGGGCTCTCCAATGAGCAGTTCTTC
CASSGPGPGLSNEQFF
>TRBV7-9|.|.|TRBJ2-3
TGTGCCAGCAGTCCACTAGGGTTCGGAGATACGCAGTATTTT
CASSPLGFGDTQYF
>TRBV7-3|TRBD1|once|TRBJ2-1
TGTGCCAGCAGCACGGGACAGGGGGACAATGAGCAGTTCTTC
CASSTGQGDNEQFF
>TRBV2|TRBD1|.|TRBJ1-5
TGTGCCAGCAGTGGGGGGACAGGCGGTGGCAATCAGCCCCAGCATTTT
CASSGGTGGGNQPQHF
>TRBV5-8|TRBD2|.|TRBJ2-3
TGTGCCAGCAGCTCGACTAGCGGGCGCACAGATACGCAGTATTTT
CASSSTSGRTDTQYF
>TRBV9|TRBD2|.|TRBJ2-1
TGTGCCAGCAGCGCAGGACTAGCGGGTAGGGATGAGCAGTTCTTC
CASSAGLAGRDEQFF
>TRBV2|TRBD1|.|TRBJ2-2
TGTGCCAGCAGCGGGACAGAGAACACCGGGGAGCTGTTTTTT
CASSGTENTGELFF
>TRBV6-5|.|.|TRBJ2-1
TGTGCCAGTATGCCTAAGCTCGGGGGTGAGCAGTTCTTC
CASMPKLGGEQFF
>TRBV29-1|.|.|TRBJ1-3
TGCAGCGTTGCGATCGGAAACACCATATATTTT
CSVAIGNTIYF
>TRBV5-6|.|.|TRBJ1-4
TGTGCCAGCAGCTTGTTGGGCAGGGCCAATGAAAAACTGTTTTTT
CASSLLGRANEKLFF
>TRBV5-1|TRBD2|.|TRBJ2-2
TGCGCCAGCAGCTTGGAAGCGACTAGCCCCGCCGGATTCACCGGGGAGCTGTTTTTT
CASSLEATSPAGFTGELFF
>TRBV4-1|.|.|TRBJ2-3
TGCGCCAGCAGCCAAGATGGGGGGGCGGGGTTTTTACACACAGATACGCAGTATTTT
CASSQDGGAGFLHTDTQYF
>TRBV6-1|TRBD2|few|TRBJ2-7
TGTGCCAGCAGTGAGGGAGGGACGGTCTACGAGCAGTACTTC
CASSEGGTVYEQYF
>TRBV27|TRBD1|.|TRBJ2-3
TGTGCCAGCTCTCAGGGGGCTTATACGCAGTATTTT
CASSQGAYTQYF
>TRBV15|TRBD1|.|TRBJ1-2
TGTGCCACCAGCCCCAAGGACAGGACGATACCTAACTATGGCTACACCTTC
CATSPKDRTIPNYGYTF
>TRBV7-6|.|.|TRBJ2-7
TGTGCCAGCAGCTTAGCGGACGGGAACTACGAGCAGTACTTC
CASSLADGNYEQYF
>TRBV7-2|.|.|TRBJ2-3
TGTGCCAGCAGCTTAGGGGGAGTAGGGACAGATACGCAGTATTTT
CASSLGGVGTDTQYF
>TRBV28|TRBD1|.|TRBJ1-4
TGTGCCAGCAGTCTAAGGACAGGCCCTAATGAAAAACTGTTTTTT
CASSLRTGPNEKLFF
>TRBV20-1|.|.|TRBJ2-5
TGCAGTGCTAGAGCGGCGGAGACCCAGTACTTC
CSARAAETQYF
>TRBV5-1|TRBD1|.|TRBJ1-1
TGCGCCAGCAGCCCGCGACAGGGGGTTCGAGGGAACACTGAAGCTTTCTTT
CASSPRQGVRGNTEAFF
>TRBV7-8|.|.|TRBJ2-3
TGTGCCAGCAGCTTAGGACAAATTAACACAGATACGCAGTATTTT
CASSLGQINTDTQYF
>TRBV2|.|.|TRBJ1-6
TGTGCCAGTTATCGACAGGCCAATTCACCCCTCCACTTT
CASYRQANSPLHF